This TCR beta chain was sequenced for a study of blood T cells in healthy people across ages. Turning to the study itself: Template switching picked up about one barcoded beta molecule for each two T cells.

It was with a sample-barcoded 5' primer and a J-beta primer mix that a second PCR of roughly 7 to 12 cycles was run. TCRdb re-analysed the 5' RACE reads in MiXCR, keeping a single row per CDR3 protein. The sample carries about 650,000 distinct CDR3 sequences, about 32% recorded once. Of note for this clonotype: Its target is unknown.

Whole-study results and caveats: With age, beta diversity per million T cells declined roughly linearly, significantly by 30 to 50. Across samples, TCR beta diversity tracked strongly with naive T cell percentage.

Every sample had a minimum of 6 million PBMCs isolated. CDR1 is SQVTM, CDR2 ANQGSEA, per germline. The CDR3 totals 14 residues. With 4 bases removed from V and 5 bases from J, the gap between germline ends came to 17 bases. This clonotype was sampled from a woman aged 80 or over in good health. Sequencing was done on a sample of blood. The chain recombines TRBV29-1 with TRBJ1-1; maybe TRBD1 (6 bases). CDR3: CSVGLRDTITEAFF. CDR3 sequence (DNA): TGCAGCGTTGGCCTCCGGGACACCATTACTGAAGCTTTCTTT.